What follows is one T cell receptor beta chain and its context. Repertoires were generated with immunoSEQ multiplex PCR, while TCRdb's copy carries only in-frame clones and drops some. Among about 35,000 clones, roughly 82% were seen once, and the ten largest hold approximately 40%. This sample is drawn from a study of blood T cell repertoires in COVID-19. Overall study: The United States, Italy and Spain provided the acute and convalescent COVID-19 samples.

The CDR3 totals 15 residues. V was cut by 0 bases and J by 2 bases, with 9 bases left in between. Germline assignment: CDR1 MNHEY and CDR2 SVGEGT. The sequenced sample consisted of peripheral blood. The chain is built from TRBV6-2 or TRBV6-3 and TRBJ2-3; tentatively, D is TRBD2 (6 bases). The clonotype was recovered from a man older than 75 with active or convalescent COVID-19. CDR3 protein: CASSYSARDTDTQYF. The CDR3, as DNA: TGTGCCAGCAGTTACTCGGCGCGGGACACAGATACGCAGTATTTT.